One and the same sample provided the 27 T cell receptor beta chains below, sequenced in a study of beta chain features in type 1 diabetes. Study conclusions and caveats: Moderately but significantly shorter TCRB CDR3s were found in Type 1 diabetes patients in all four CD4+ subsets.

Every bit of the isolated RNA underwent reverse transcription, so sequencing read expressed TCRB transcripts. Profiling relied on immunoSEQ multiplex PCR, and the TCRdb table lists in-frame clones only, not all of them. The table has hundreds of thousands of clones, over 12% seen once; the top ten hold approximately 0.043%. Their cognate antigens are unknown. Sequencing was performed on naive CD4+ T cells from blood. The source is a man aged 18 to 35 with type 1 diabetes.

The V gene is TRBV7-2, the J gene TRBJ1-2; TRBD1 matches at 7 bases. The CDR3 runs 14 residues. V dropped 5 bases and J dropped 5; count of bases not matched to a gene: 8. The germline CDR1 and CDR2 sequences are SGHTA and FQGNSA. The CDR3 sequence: CASSPHLQGYGYTF. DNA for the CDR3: TGTGCCAGCAGCCCACACCTACAGGGGTATGGCTACACCTTC.

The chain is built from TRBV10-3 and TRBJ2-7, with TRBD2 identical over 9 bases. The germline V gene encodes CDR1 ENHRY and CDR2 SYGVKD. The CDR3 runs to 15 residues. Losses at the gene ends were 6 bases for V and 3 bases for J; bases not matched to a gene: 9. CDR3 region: CAIRSEGTSIYEQYF. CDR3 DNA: TGTGCCATCAGAAGCGAGGGGACTAGCATCTACGAGCAGTACTTC.

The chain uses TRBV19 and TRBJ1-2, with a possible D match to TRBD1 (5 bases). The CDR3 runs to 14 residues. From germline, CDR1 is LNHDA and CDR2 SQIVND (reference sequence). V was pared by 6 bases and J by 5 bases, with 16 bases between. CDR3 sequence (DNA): TGTGCCAGTAGATCGACAGCGTCCCTGTATGGCTACACCTTC. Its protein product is CASRSTASLYGYTF.

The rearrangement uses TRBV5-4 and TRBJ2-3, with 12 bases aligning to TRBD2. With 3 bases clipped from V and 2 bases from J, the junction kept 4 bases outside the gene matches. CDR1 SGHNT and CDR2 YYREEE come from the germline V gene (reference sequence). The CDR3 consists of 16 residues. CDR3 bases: TGTGCCAGCAGCTACCCTAGCGGGGGGGCCACAGATACGCAGTATTTT. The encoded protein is CASSYPSGGATDTQYF.

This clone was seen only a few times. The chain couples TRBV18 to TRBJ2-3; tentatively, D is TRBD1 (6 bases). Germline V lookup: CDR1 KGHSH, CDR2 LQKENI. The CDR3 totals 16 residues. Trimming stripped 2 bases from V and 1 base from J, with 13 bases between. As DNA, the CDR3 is TGTGCCAGCTCACCAGTGACAGGATCCGGCACAGATACGCAGTATTTT. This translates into CASSPVTGSGTDTQYF.

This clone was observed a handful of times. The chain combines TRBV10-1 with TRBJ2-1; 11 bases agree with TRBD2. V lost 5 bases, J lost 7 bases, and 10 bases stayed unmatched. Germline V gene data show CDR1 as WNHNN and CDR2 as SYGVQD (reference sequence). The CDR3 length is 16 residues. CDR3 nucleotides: TGCGCCAGCAGTTCCGTACTAGCGGGAGTTTATAATGAGCAGTTCTTC. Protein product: CASSSVLAGVYNEQFF.

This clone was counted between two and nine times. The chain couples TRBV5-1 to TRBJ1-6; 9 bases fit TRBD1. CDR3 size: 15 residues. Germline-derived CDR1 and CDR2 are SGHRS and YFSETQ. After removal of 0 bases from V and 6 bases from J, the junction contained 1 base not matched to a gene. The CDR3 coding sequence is TGCGCCAGCAGCTTGGGACAGGGGGGTAATTCACCCCTCCACTTT. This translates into CASSLGQGGNSPLHF. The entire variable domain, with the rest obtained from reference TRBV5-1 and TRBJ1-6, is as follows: KAGVTQTPRYLIKTRGQQVTLSCSPISGHRSVSWYQQTPGQGLQFLFEYFSETQRNKGNFPGRFSGRQFSNSRSEMNVSTLELGDSALYLCASSLGQGGNSPLHFGNGTRLTVT.

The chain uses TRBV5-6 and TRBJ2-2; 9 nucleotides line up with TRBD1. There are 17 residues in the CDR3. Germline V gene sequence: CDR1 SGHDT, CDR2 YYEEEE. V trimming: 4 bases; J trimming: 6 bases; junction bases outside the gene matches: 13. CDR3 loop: CASSRTPTQGAAGELFF. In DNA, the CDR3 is TGTGCCAGCAGCCGCACCCCAACACAGGGGGCGGCCGGGGAGCTGTTTTTT.

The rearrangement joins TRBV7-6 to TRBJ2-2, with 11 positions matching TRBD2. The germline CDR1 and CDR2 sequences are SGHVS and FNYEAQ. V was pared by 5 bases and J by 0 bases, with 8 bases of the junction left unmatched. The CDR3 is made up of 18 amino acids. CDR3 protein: CASSPVSSGRSNTGELFF. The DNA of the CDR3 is TGTGCCAGCAGCCCGGTGTCTAGCGGGAGGTCGAACACCGGGGAGCTGTTTTTT.

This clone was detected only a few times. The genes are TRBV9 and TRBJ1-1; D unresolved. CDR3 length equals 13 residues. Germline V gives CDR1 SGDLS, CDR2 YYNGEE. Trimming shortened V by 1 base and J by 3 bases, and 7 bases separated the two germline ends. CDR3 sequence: CASSVMEYTEAFF. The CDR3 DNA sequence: TGTGCCAGCAGCGTAATGGAATACACTGAAGCTTTCTTT. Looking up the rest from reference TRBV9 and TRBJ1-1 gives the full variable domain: DSGVTQTPKHLITATGQRVTLRCSPRSGDLSVYWYQQSLDQGLQFLIQYYNGEERAKGNILERFSAQQFPDLHSELNLSSLELGDSALYFCASSVMEYTEAFFGQGTRLTVV.

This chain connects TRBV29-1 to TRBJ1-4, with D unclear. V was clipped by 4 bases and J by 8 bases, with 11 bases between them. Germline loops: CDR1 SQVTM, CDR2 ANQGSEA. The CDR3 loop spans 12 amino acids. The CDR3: CSVVRGDEKLFF. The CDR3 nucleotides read TGCAGCGTTGTCCGGGGAGACGAAAAACTGTTTTTT.

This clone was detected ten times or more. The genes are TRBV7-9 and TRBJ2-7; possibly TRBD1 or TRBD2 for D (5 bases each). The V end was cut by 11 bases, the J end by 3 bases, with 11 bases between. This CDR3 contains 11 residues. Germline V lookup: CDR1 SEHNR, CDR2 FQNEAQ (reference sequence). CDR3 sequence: CAGTDSYEQYF. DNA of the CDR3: TGTGCCGGGACCGACAGCTACGAGCAGTACTTC.

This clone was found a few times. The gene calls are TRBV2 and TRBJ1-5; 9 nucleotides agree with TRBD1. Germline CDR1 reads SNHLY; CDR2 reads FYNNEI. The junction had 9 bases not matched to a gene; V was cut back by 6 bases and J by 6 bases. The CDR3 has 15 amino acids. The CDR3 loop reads CASRIDRGVGQPQHF. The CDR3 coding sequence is TGTGCCAGCAGGATCGACAGGGGGGTGGGTCAGCCCCAGCATTTT.

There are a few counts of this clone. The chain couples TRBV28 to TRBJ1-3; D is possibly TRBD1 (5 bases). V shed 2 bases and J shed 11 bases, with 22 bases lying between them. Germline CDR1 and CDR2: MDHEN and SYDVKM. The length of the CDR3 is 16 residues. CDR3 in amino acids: CASSLGGIGHQSAIYF. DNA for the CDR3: TGTGCCAGCAGTTTAGGGGGGATAGGCCATCAGAGCGCCATATATTTT.

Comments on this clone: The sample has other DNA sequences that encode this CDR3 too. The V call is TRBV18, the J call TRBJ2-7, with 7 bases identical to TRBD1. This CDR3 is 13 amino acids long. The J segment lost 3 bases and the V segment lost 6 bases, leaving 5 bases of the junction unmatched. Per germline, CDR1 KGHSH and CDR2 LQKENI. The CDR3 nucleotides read TGTGCCAGCTCGCCCGGGACAGACTACGAGCAGTACTTC. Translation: CASSPGTDYEQYF.

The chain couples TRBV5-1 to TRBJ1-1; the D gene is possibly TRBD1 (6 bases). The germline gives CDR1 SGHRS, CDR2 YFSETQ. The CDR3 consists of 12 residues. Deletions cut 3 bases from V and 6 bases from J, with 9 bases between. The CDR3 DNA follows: TGCGCCAGCAGCTCGACAGGAGCTGAAGCTTTCTTT. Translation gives CASSSTGAEAFF.

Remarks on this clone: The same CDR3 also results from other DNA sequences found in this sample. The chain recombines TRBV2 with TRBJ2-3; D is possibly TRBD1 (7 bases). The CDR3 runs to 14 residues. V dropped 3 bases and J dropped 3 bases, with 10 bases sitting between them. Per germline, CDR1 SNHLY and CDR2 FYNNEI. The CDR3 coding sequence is TGTGCCAGCAGTGATCAGGGGGGAACAGATACGCAGTATTTT. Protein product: CASSDQGGTDTQYF.

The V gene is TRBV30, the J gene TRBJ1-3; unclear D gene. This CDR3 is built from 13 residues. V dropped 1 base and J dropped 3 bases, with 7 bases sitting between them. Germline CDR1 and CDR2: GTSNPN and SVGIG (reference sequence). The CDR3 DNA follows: TGTGCCTGGAGTGGGGCAGTTGGAAACACCATATATTTT. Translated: CAWSGAVGNTIYF.

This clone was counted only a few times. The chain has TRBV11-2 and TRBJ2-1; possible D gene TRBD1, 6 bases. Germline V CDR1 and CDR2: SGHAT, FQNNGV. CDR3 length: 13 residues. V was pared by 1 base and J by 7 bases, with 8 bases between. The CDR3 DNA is TGTGCCAGCAGCTTAGGGACAGCGAATGAGCAGTTCTTC. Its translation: CASSLGTANEQFF.

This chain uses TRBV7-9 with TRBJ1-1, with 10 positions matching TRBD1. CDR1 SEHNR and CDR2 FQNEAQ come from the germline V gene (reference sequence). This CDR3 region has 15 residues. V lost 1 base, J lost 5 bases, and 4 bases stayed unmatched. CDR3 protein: CASSLVGTGATEAFF. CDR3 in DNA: TGTGCCAGCAGCTTAGTTGGGACAGGGGCTACTGAAGCTTTCTTT. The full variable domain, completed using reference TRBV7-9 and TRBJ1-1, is DTGVSQNPRHKITKRGQNVTFRCDPISEHNRLYWYRQTLGQGPEFLTYFQNEAQLEKSRLLSDRFSAERPKGSFSTLEIQRTEQGDSAMYLCASSLVGTGATEAFFGQGTRLTVV.

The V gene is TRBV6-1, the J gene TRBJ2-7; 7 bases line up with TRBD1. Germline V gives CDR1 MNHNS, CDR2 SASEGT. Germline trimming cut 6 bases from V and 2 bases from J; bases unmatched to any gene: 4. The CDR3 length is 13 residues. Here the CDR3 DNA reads TGTGCCAGCAGAACGGACAGGACCTACGAGCAGTACTTC. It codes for CASRTDRTYEQYF.

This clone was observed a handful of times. CDR3 in DNA: TGTGCCAGCCGCTTCGGGAACACTGAAGCTTTCTTT. Its protein is CASRFGNTEAFF. The chain recombines TRBV6-6 with TRBJ1-1; no reliable D call. This CDR3 is built from 12 residues. The germline gives CDR1 MNHNY, CDR2 SVGAGI (reference sequence). Trimming removed 8 bases at V and 1 base at J, with 8 bases between.

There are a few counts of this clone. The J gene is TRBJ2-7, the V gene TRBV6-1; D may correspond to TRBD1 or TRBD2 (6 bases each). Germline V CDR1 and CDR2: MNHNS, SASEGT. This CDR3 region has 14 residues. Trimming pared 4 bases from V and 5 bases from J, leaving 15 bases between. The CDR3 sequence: CASSGPMGGHEQYF. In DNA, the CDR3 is TGTGCCAGCAGTGGCCCTATGGGGGGCCACGAGCAGTACTTC.

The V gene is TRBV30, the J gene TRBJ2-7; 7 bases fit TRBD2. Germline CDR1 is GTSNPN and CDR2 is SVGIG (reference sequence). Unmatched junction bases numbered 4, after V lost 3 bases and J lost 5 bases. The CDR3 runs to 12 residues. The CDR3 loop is CAWRRGRNEQYF. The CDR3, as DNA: TGTGCCTGGAGGCGGGGGAGAAACGAGCAGTACTTC.

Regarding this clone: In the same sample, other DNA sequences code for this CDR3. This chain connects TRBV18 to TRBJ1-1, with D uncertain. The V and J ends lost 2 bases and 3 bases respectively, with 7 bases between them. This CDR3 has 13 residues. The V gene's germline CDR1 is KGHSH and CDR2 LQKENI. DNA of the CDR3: TGTGCCAGCTCACCATCAGAAGACACTGAAGCTTTCTTT. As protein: CASSPSEDTEAFF.

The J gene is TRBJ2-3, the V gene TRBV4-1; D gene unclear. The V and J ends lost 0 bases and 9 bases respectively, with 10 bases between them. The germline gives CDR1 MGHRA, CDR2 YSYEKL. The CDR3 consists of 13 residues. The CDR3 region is CASSQDQTKTQYF. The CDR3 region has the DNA TGCGCCAGCAGCCAAGACCAGACGAAGACGCAGTATTTT.

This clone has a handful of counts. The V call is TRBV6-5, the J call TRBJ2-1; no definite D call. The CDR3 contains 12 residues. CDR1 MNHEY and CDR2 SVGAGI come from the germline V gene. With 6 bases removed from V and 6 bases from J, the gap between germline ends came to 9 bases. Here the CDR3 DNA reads TGTGCCAGCAGCCAGGTTGTCAATGAGCAGTTCTTC. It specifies CASSQVVNEQFF.